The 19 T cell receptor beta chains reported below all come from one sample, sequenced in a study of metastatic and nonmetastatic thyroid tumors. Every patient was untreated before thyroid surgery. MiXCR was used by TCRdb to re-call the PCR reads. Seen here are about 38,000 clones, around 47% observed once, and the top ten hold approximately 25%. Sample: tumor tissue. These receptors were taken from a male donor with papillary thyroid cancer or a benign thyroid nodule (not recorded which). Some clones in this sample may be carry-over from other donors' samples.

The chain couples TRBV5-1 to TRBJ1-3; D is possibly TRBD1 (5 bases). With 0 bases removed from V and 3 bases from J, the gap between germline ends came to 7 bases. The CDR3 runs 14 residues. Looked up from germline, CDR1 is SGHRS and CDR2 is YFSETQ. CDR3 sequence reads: CASSLGRDGNTIYF. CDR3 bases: TGCGCCAGCAGCTTGGGCAGGGATGGAAACACCATATATTTT. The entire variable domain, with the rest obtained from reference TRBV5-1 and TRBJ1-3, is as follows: KAGVTQTPRYLIKTRGQQVTLSCSPISGHRSVSWYQQTPGQGLQFLFEYFSETQRNKGNFPGRFSGRQFSNSRSEMNVSTLELGDSALYLCASSLGRDGNTIYFGEGSWLTVV.

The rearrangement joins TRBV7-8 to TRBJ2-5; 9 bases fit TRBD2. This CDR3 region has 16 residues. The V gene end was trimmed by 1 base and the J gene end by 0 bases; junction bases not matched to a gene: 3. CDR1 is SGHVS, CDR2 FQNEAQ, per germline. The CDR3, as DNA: TGTGCCAGCAGCTTAGTTGCGGGGGGGTACCAAGAGACCCAGTACTTC. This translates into CASSLVAGGYQETQYF.

CDR3 region: CASGLVDEQFF. In DNA form, the CDR3 reads TGTGCTAGTGGTTTGGTAGATGAGCAGTTCTTC. The chain has TRBV12-5 and TRBJ2-1; D ambiguous. Germline V gene sequence: CDR1 LGHNT, CDR2 FRNRAP. There are 11 residues in the CDR3. V was cut by 0 bases and J by 8 bases, with 2 bases left in between.

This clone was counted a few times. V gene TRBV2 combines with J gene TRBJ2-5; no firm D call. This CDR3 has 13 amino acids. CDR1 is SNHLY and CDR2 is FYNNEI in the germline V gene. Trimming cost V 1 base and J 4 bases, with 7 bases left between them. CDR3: CASSEVLRETQYF. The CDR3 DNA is TGTGCCAGCAGTGAAGTCTTGAGAGAGACCCAGTACTTC.

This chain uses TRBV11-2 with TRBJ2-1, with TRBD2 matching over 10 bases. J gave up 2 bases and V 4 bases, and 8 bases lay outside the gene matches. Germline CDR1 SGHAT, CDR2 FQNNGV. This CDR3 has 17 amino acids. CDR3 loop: CASSSGPSGRAYNEQFF. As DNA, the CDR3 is TGTGCCAGCAGCTCGGGCCCCAGCGGGAGGGCCTACAATGAGCAGTTCTTC.

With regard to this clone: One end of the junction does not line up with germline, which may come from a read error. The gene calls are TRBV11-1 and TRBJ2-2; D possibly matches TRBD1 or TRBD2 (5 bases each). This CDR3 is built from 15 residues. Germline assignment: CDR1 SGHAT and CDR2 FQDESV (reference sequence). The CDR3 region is CASSLSYGAAGEPFF. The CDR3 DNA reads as TGTGCCAGCAGCTTAAGTTACGGGGCGGCCGGGGAGCCGTTTTTT.

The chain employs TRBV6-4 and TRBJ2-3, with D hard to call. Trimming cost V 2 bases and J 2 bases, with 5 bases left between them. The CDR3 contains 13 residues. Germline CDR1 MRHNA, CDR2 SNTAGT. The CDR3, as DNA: TGTGCCAGCAGTGACAGTTACACAGATACGCAGTATTTT. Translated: CASSDSYTDTQYF.

The CDR3 spells CASSRDRVGSRGYTF. The CDR3 region has the DNA TGTGCCAGCAGCCGAGACAGAGTAGGGTCGAGAGGCTACACCTTC. The chain has TRBV6-1 and TRBJ1-2; tentative D call: TRBD1 (5 bases). In germline, CDR1 is MNHNS, CDR2 SASEGT. Trimming stripped 6 bases from V and 8 bases from J, with 22 bases between. This CDR3 comprises 15 residues.

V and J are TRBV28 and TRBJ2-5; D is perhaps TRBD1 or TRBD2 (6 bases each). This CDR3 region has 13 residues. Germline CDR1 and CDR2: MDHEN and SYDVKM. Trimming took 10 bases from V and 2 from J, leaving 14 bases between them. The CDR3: CAINRGTQETQYF. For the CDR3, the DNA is TGTGCCATCAACCGGGGGACACAAGAGACCCAGTACTTC.

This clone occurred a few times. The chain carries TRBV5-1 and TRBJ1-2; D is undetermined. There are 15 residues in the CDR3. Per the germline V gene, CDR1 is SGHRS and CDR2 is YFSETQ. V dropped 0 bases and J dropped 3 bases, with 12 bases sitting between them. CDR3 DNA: TGCGCCAGCAGCTTGGCCCGGACCCAAGACTATGGCTACACCTTC. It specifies CASSLARTQDYGYTF.

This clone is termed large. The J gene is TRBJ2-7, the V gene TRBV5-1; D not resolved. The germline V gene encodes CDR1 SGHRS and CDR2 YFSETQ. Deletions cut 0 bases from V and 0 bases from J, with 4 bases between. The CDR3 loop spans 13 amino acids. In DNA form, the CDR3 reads TGCGCCAGCAGCTTGGTGGGCTCCTACGAGCAGTACTTC. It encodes CASSLVGSYEQYF.

The chain's CDR3 is CASSSPYRNEQFF. CDR3 sequence (DNA): TGTGCCAGCAGCTCCCCGTACCGAAATGAGCAGTTCTTC. The V and J genes are TRBV7-2 and TRBJ2-1; the D is unclear. Germline values: CDR1 SGHTA, CDR2 FQGNSA. The length of the CDR3 is 13 residues. V was pared by 4 bases and J by 7 bases, with 11 bases between.

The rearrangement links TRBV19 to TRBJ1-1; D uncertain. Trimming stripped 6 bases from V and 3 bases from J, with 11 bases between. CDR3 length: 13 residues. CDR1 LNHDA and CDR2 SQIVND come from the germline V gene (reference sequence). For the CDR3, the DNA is TGTGCCAGTAGCACAAGGAGCGACACTGAAGCTTTCTTT. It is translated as CASSTRSDTEAFF.

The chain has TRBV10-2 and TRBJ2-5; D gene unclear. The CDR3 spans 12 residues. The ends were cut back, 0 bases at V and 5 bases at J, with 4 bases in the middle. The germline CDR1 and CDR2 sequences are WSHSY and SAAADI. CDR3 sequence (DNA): TGCGCCAGCAGTGAGTCGCGGGAGACCCAGTACTTC. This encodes CASSESRETQYF.

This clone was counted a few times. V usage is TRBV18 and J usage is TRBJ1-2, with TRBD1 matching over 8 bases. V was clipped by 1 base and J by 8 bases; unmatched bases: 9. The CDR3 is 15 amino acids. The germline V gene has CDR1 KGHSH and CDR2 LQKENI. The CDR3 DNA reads TGTGCCAGCTCACCACTTGGGACAGGACGGTCCGGCTACACCTTC. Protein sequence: CASSPLGTGRSGYTF.

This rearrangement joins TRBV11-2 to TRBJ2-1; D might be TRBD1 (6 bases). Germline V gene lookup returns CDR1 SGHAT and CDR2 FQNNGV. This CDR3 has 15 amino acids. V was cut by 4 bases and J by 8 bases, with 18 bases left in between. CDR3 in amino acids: CASSSNPSKGDEQFF. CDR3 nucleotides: TGTGCCAGCAGCTCCAACCCTTCTAAGGGGGATGAGCAGTTCTTC. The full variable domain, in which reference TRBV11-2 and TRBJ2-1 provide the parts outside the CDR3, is EAGVAQSPRYKIIEKRQSVAFWCNPISGHATLYWYQQILGQGPKLLIQFQNNGVVDDSQLPKDRFSAERLKGVDSTLKIQPAKLEDSAVYLCASSSNPSKGDEQFFGPGTRLTVL.

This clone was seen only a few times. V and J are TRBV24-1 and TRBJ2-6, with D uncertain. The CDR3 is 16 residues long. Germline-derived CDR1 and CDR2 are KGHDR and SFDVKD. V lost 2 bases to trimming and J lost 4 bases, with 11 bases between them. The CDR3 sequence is CATSDYAADGANVLTF. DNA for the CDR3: TGTGCCACCAGTGATTACGCGGCAGACGGGGCCAACGTCCTGACTTTC.

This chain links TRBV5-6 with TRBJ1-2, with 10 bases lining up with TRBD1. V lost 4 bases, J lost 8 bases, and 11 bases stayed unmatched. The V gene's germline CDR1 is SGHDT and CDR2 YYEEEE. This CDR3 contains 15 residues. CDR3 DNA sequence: TGTGCCAGCAGCAGAAGGACAGGGGGAGTGTGGGGCTACACCTTC. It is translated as CASSRRTGGVWGYTF.

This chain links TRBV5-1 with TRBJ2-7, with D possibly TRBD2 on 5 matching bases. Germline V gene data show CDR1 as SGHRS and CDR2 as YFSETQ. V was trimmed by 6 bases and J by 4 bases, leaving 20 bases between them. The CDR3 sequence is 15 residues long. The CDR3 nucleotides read TGCGCCAGCAACGACCAACCTTCGGGGAAGTACGAGCAGTACTTC. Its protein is CASNDQPSGKYEQYF.